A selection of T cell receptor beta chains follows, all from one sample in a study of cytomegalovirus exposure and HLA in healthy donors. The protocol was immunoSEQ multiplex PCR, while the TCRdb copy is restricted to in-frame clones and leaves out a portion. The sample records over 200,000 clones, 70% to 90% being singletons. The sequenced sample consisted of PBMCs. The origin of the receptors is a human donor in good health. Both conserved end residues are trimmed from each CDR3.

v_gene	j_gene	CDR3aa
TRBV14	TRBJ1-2	ASSRNTGVGGYT
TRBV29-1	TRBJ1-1	SVVRGRWNTEAF
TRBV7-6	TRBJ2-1	ASSLARGQPGLAGGEQF
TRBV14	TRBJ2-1	ASSLSGLHLYNEQF
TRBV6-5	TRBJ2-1	ASSYSGQGANEQF
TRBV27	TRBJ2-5	ASSGTGGLGTQY
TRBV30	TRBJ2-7	ASVWYGFHEQY
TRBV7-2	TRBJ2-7	ASSLLTSAYEQY
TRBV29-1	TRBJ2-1	SVNGLAEGGRGGNEQF
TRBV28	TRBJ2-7	ASSLLDKTYEQY
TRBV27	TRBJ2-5	ASRDSQETQY
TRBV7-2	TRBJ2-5	ASSSALAIGGGEETQY
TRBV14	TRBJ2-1	ASSRRGSEQF
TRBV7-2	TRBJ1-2	ASSLSYRSTIYGYT
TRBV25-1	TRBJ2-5	ASTRTGSETQY
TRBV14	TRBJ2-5	ASSQVAGTGVVQY